Given below is one T cell receptor (beta chain) in context. Researchers amplified the TCR beta CDR3 regions from RNA transcripts. The study used the HTBI primer set for a first-round RT-PCR of the TCR CDR3. A single record per CDR3 protein comes from TCRdb applying MiXCR to the multiplex PCR reads. The sample holds hundreds of thousands of distinct CDR3 sequences; about 15% are singletons and the top ten take about 14%. This sample was included in a study of T cells in Graves' hyperthyroidism and ophthalmopathy. V lost 4 bases, J lost 7 bases, and 9 bases lay in between. The V gene's germline CDR1 is SQVTM and CDR2 ANQGSEA. This CDR3 contains 11 residues.

The source material was blood. The source is a woman under 30 with Graves' hyperthyroidism. The gene calls are TRBV29-1 and TRBJ2-3; D is uncertain. CDR3 bases: TGCAGCGTTGCGATAAGGAATACGCAGTATTTT. Translated, it gives CSVAIRNTQYF.